The rows below give T cell receptor beta chains drawn from one sample of a study of CD8 T cells in ankylosing spondylitis. TCRdb re-called the 5' RACE reads through MiXCR, storing one row per CDR3 protein. The sample yields 250,000 to 350,000 distinct CDR3 sequences, less than 25% seen once. Sequencing was performed on blood, either unsorted or a sorted T cell fraction (not recorded which). These receptors were obtained from a female donor with ankylosing spondylitis or in good health (not recorded which). CDR3s include the opening cysteine and the closing phenylalanine or tryptophan. D genes are given only for firm matches. Only some rows state a clone size, as once, few, many or a class for expanded clones.

>TRBV28|TRBJ1-2|-|-
TGTGCCAGCATTTCCTCGGGGGTCTATGGCTACACCTTC
CASISSGVYGYTF
>TRBV7-8|TRBJ1-1|-|-
TGTGCCAGCAGCCCTTCGCACACTGAAGCTTTCTTT
CASSPSHTEAFF
>TRBV10-2|TRBJ2-7|-|many
TGCGCCACCCTAGTAGCCCCCGACAGGTCCTACGAGCAGTACTTC
CATLVAPDRSYEQYF
>TRBV12-3/TRBV12-4|TRBJ1-1|-|many
TGTGCCAGCAGTCCCCCCAAGGGCGGGTTGTCTGAAGCTTTCTTT
CASSPPKGGLSEAFF
>TRBV5-5|TRBJ2-2|-|few
TGTGCCAGCAGCTTTCGGCTAGCGAACGCGAACACCGGGGAGCTGTTTTTT
CASSFRLANANTGELFF
>TRBV20-1|TRBJ2-3|TRBD1|-
TGCAGTGCCGTGACGGGACAGGTGCCCACAGATACGCAGTATTTT
CSAVTGQVPTDTQYF
>TRBV28|TRBJ1-6|-|-
TGTGCCAGCGGAAGTAAGCTCGGGGGTTCCTATAATTCACCCCTCCACTTT
CASGSKLGGSYNSPLHF
>TRBV10-1|TRBJ1-4|-|-
TGCGCCAGCAGTGAGGCCGGTTTCGGGGGTAGACTGTTTTTT
CASSEAGFGGRLFF
>TRBV5-1|TRBJ2-3|-|-
TGCGCCAGCAGCTTGGCCGGGACAATCACAGATACGCAGTATTTT
CASSLAGTITDTQYF
>TRBV28|TRBJ1-1|-|-
TGTGCCAGCAGTTTGGGGCAGTCCATTCCTGAAGCTTTCTTT
CASSLGQSIPEAFF
>TRBV24-1|TRBJ1-2|-|few
TGTGCCACCAGTGGTGAGACAGATAGCTATGGCTACACCTTC
CATSGETDSYGYTF
>TRBV5-1|TRBJ2-1|TRBD2|few
TGCGCCAGCAGCGAAGGGACTAGCGAATACAATGAGCAGTTCTTC
CASSEGTSEYNEQFF
>TRBV6-5|TRBJ2-5|-|many
TGTGCCAGCAGAACCTACGAGACCCAGTACTTC
CASRTYETQYF
>TRBV20-1|TRBJ2-6|-|few
TGCAGTGCTCCTCTAGTAGGGACTGGGGCCAACGTCCTGACTTTC
CSAPLVGTGANVLTF
>TRBV4-3|TRBJ2-2|-|-
TGCGCCAGCAGCCAAGGGGTGGCTGGGGAGCTGTTTTTT
CASSQGVAGELFF
>TRBV15|TRBJ2-4|TRBD2|many
TGTGCCACCAGCAGGTCGCTAGCGGGAGGGCCGTGGAGGGACATTCAGTACTTC
CATSRSLAGGPWRDIQYF
>TRBV15|TRBJ2-6|-|-
TGTGCCACCAGGTATGGCGTAGGGGCTGGGGCCAACGTCCTGACTTTC
CATRYGVGAGANVLTF
>TRBV7-2|TRBJ1-1|-|few
TGTGCCAGCAGCCGGGACTACGGGGACACTGAAGCTTTCTTT
CASSRDYGDTEAFF
>TRBV2|TRBJ2-4|TRBD1|few
TGTGCCAGCACACCGGGACAGCTACGGGACATTCAGTACTTC
CASTPGQLRDIQYF
>TRBV9|TRBJ2-7|-|few
TGTGCCAGCACCGTACGCGGGACCTTAGAGTACGAGCAGTACTTC
CASTVRGTLEYEQYF
>TRBV12-3/TRBV12-4|TRBJ2-1|-|few
TGTGCCAGCACCTACGAATCCCAACTACTTCGTTCCTACAATGAGCAGTTCTTC
CASTYESQLLRSYNEQFF
>TRBV9|TRBJ2-2|TRBD1|few
TGTGCCAGCAGCGTGCGCCAGGGGGACACCGGGGAGCTGTTTTTT
CASSVRQGDTGELFF
>TRBV7-2|TRBJ2-7|TRBD1|few
TGTGCCAGCAGCGTGGACAGGGTATTTGAGCAGTACTTC
CASSVDRVFEQYF
>TRBV4-3|TRBJ2-7|TRBD1|many
TGCGCCAGCAGCCGGACGACAGGGGGCAACTACGAGCAGTACTTC
CASSRTTGGNYEQYF
>TRBV6-2/TRBV6-3|TRBJ2-7|-|-
TGTGCCAGCAGTTACACGGGACGACGAAAGAACGAGCAGTACTTC
CASSYTGRRKNEQYF
>TRBV10-3|TRBJ2-3|TRBD2|-
TGTGCCATCAGGAGGGCAACTAGCGGGCTGACAGATACGCAGTATTTT
CAIRRATSGLTDTQYF
>TRBV4-3|TRBJ2-2|-|-
TGCGCCAGCAGCCAAGATAGGGCTTACACCGGGGAGCTGTTTTTT
CASSQDRAYTGELFF
>TRBV7-9|TRBJ2-1|TRBD2|-
TGTGCCAGCAGCTTGACTAGCGGACACAATGAGCAGTTCTTC
CASSLTSGHNEQFF
>TRBV6-1|TRBJ1-1|TRBD1|-
TGTGCCAGCAGACAGACTTATGACAGGGTAACGCTCACTGAAGCTTTCTTT
CASRQTYDRVTLTEAFF
>TRBV11-2|TRBJ2-1|TRBD1|few
TGTGCCAGCAGACTCCCAGGGGCCGGGACAGGGTCCCACAATGAGCAGTTCTTC
CASRLPGAGTGSHNEQFF
>TRBV6-5|TRBJ1-2|-|-
TGTGCCAGCAGTAGAGGGAATGGCTACACCTTC
CASSRGNGYTF
>TRBV20-1|TRBJ1-4|-|-
TGCAGTGCTAGAGACCGGCGGGGTGACAATGAAAAACTGTTTTTT
CSARDRRGDNEKLFF
>TRBV18|TRBJ2-7|TRBD1|-
TGTGCCAGCGGACCGACAGGGGTCGAGCAGTACTTC
CASGPTGVEQYF
>TRBV20-1|TRBJ2-4|-|many
TGCAGTGCTAGAGATTTCGGACAATTAAACATTCAGTACTTC
CSARDFGQLNIQYF
>TRBV19|TRBJ2-5|-|-
TGTGCCAGTAGTCGGGCAGGGGTTGGGGAGACCCAGTACTTC
CASSRAGVGETQYF
>TRBV7-6|TRBJ2-1|-|many
TGTGCCAGCAGCTCGCAAAATAGCGGAGGGGACAATGAGCAGTTCTTC
CASSSQNSGGDNEQFF
>TRBV5-1|TRBJ2-2|TRBD2|few
TGCGCCAGCAGCGCGGGGGGACTAGCGGGATCCGGGGAGCTGTTTTTT
CASSAGGLAGSGELFF
>TRBV5-4|TRBJ2-7|-|-
TGTGCCAGCAGCTTGGATGTTGGGGGTCCAGCCTACGAGCAGTACTTC
CASSLDVGGPAYEQYF
>TRBV7-9|TRBJ2-5|-|-
TGTGCCAGCAGCCCGGTCGGATTCCGCAAGTACCAAGAGACCCAGTACTTC
CASSPVGFRKYQETQYF
>TRBV6-2/TRBV6-3|TRBJ2-1|-|-
TGTGCCAGCAGAAACGGAGGGACAAGGGGACGGGGTTCACATTTCTTC
CASRNGGTRGRGSHFF
>TRBV20-1|TRBJ1-1|-|few
TGCAGTGCTAGGCCTGGGCTGACTGAAGCTTTCTTT
CSARPGLTEAFF
>TRBV12-3/TRBV12-4|TRBJ1-5|TRBD1|few
TGTGCCAGCAGCCTCTGGACAGGCTCATCGGGCAATCAGCCCCAGCATTTT
CASSLWTGSSGNQPQHF
>TRBV29-1|TRBJ2-1|-|many
TGCAGCGCTGAAAGGGGAGGATCCTACAATGAGCAGTTCTTC
CSAERGGSYNEQFF
>TRBV7-2|TRBJ1-6|TRBD1|-
TGTGCCAGCAGCTCGGCCGGGACAGGGGGCCGCCTCCTCCACTTT
CASSSAGTGGRLLHF
>TRBV5-8|TRBJ1-4|TRBD1|-
TGTGCCAGCAGCTTAAGGGGACAGAATAATGAAAAACTGTTTTTT
CASSLRGQNNEKLFF
>TRBV6-5|TRBJ2-7|-|few
TGTGCCAGCAGCTTAAGACTGCCAGACTACGAGCAGTACTTC
CASSLRLPDYEQYF
>TRBV4-2|TRBJ1-6|-|-
TGTGCCAGCAGCCAGACGGCCCAGTTAGGATCACCCCTCCACTTT
CASSQTAQLGSPLHF
>TRBV20-1|TRBJ2-5|-|-
TGCAGTGCTTCACCCTCACTGGGGATTCAAGAGACCCAGTACTTC
CSASPSLGIQETQYF
>TRBV5-6|TRBJ1-5|TRBD1|many
TGTGCCAGCAGCCCCCGGACAGGAAGGGAACAGCCCCAGCATTTT
CASSPRTGREQPQHF